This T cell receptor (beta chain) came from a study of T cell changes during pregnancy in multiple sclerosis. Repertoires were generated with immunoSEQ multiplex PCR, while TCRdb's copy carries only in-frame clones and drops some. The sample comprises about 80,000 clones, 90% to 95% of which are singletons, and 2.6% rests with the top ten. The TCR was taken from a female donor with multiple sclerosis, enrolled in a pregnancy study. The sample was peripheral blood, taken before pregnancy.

Here the CDR3 DNA reads TGTGCCAGCAGCATTAGCGGGAGGCTTAATGAGCAGTTCTTC. The encoded protein is CASSISGRLNEQFF. This sequence joins TRBV7-2 and TRBJ2-1, with 10 bases that match TRBD2. After removal of 5 bases from V and 7 bases from J, the junction contained 5 bases not matched to a gene. The CDR3 has 14 residues. Per germline, CDR1 SGHTA and CDR2 FQGNSA.